The clone carrying this T cell receptor (beta chain) showed up just once. Its antigen is currently unknown. The stimulus was an HIV-1 Gag 15-mer peptide pool, roughly 1 ug/peptide/mL. Sorted nonresponding memory CD4+ T cells were CD40L-negative, CD69-negative, CD45RO-high. Inclusion required CMV-positive serology and CD4+ counts above 400 cells/uL. Germline V gives CDR1 SGHAT, CDR2 FQDESV (reference sequence). The CDR3 has 15 residues. V was clipped by 4 bases and J by 12 bases; unmatched bases: 12. The data are from a study of persistence of HIV-infected CD4 T cells. Study details: Isolated cells were CMV- and HIV-1 Gag-responding CD4+ T cells.

Points from the study as a whole: Degenerate expanded CDR3beta sequences were enriched among CMV- and Gag-responding cells. Rare CMV-responding cells carrying HIV-1 proviruses were not analyzed separately for TCR.

The libraries were made with immunoSEQ version 4 in survey mode. The data were produced by immunoSEQ multiplex PCR, yet TCRdb's version contains in-frame clones alone and is incomplete. The table lists around 39,000 clones, roughly four fifths of them singletons. V is TRBV11-1 and J is TRBJ2-1; TRBD2 agrees at 10 bases. The sequence came from an adult with HIV. The donor label of this sample is uncertain. The specimen comprised cultured CD4+ T cells from PBMCs, sampled from a patient who received antiretroviral therapy. The CDR3 nucleotides read TGTGCCAGCAGCTCACCGGGACTAGCGTGGAGTGGGCAGTTCTTC. This sequence encodes CASSSPGLAWSGQFF.